These T cell receptor beta chains were read from a single sample in a study of neurological immune-mediated disorders. TCRdb re-derived calls from the 5' RACE reads in MiXCR, one entry per CDR3 protein. This table holds approximately 59,000 distinct CDR3 sequences, more than 4.5% found once. Input material: PBMCs. Receptor source: a human donor with multiple sclerosis. The donor label of this sample is uncertain. Both conserved end residues are trimmed from each CDR3. Each record gives: J gene, D gene, clone size, V gene, CDR3 protein. The D gene is left open where the match is weak. The size of a clone is reported for some rows only, either as once, few or many, or as a class for expanded clones.

J gene: TRBJ2-7
D gene: TRBD1
clone size: many
V gene: TRBV20-1
CDR3 protein: SANLDRGLREQY

J gene: TRBJ2-4
D gene: .
clone size: many
V gene: TRBV3-1
CDR3 protein: ASSQGGNIQY

J gene: TRBJ1-5
D gene: .
clone size: many
V gene: TRBV10-2
CDR3 protein: ASSPDHSNQPQH

J gene: TRBJ2-3
D gene: TRBD1
clone size: many
V gene: TRBV7-9
CDR3 protein: ASSLGDRANTDTQY

J gene: TRBJ1-1
D gene: .
clone size: many
V gene: TRBV3-1
CDR3 protein: ASSQRTVNTEAF

J gene: TRBJ1-6
D gene: .
clone size: many
V gene: TRBV12-3/TRBV12-4
CDR3 protein: ASSLAPGGGWDSPLH

J gene: TRBJ1-1
D gene: .
clone size: many
V gene: TRBV5-1
CDR3 protein: ASSLALTGPNTEAF

J gene: TRBJ2-3
D gene: TRBD2
clone size: many
V gene: TRBV27
CDR3 protein: ASSLKAGVGDTQY

J gene: TRBJ1-2
D gene: .
clone size: many
V gene: TRBV6-1
CDR3 protein: ASSEGGRNSGGYT

J gene: TRBJ2-1
D gene: .
clone size: many
V gene: TRBV15
CDR3 protein: ATSRGGQEYNEQF

J gene: TRBJ2-7
D gene: .
clone size: many
V gene: TRBV5-1
CDR3 protein: ASSFEGTYSYEQY

J gene: TRBJ2-1
D gene: TRBD2
clone size: many
V gene: TRBV20-1
CDR3 protein: SARDSGGSGNEQF

J gene: TRBJ1-1
D gene: .
clone size: many
V gene: TRBV20-1
CDR3 protein: SALQGTGTEAF

J gene: TRBJ1-4
D gene: .
clone size: many
V gene: TRBV18
CDR3 protein: ASSTGLSTKELF

J gene: TRBJ1-2
D gene: .
clone size: .
V gene: TRBV9
CDR3 protein: ASSREGGANYGYT

J gene: TRBJ2-2
D gene: .
clone size: many
V gene: TRBV5-1
CDR3 protein: ASSPGAVGATGELF

J gene: TRBJ2-7
D gene: .
clone size: many
V gene: TRBV7-2
CDR3 protein: ASSFVRVSYEQY

J gene: TRBJ2-3
D gene: .
clone size: .
V gene: TRBV20-1
CDR3 protein: SARDPAESGTDTQY

J gene: TRBJ1-5
D gene: TRBD1
clone size: many
V gene: TRBV5-6
CDR3 protein: ASTKHDRENQPQH

J gene: TRBJ1-1
D gene: TRBD1
clone size: many
V gene: TRBV5-5
CDR3 protein: ASSLRTGTTEAF

J gene: TRBJ2-1
D gene: .
clone size: many
V gene: TRBV7-9
CDR3 protein: ASIPGTWSSYNEQF

J gene: TRBJ1-3
D gene: TRBD1
clone size: many
V gene: TRBV11-2
CDR3 protein: ASSPLYRTGPSLSGNTIY

J gene: TRBJ1-6
D gene: .
clone size: many
V gene: TRBV6-1
CDR3 protein: ASMISYNSPLH

J gene: TRBJ2-2
D gene: .
clone size: many
V gene: TRBV20-1
CDR3 protein: SGAANTGELF

J gene: TRBJ2-7
D gene: TRBD1
clone size: many
V gene: TRBV2
CDR3 protein: ASIREGQGDEQY

J gene: TRBJ2-1
D gene: TRBD1
clone size: many
V gene: TRBV5-4
CDR3 protein: ASSLVGTGTYNEQF